This TCR beta chain was documented in a study of T-cell memory formation after mild COVID-19. MiXCR was run by TCRdb on the 5' RACE reads, yielding one entry per CDR3 protein. Among 300,000 to 400,000 distinct CDR3 sequences listed, approximately 14% were seen once. The CDR3 contains 13 residues. The V gene's germline CDR1 is SNHLY and CDR2 FYNNEI. V was shortened by 4 bases and J by 5 bases, with 10 bases between the two germline ends. The TCR was taken from a man younger than 35 who had mild COVID-19 (a few samples of this study predate the infection). Cell type and time point are not known. This sequence joins TRBV2 and TRBJ2-3; D unclear. The sequencing input was PBMCs or a T cell subset sorted from them (not recorded which). CDR3 coding DNA: TGTGCCAGCAGTGGACTCCTCGGAGATACGCAGTATTTT. Translation gives CASSGLLGDTQYF.